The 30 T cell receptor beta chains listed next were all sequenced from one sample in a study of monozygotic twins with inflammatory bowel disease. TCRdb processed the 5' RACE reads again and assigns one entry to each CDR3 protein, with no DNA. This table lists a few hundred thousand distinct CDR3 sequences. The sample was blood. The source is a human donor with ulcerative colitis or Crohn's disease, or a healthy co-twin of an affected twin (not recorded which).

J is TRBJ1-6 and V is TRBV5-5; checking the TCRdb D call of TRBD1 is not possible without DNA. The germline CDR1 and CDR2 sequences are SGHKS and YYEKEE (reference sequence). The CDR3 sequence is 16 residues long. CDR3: CASSSRTDKFNSPLHF. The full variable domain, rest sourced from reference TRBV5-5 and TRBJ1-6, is DAGVTQSPTHLIKTRGQQVTLRCSPISGHKSVSWYQQVLGQGPQFIFQYYEKEERGRGNFPDRFSARQFPNYSSELNVNALLLGDSALYLCASSSRTDKFNSPLHFGNGTRLTVT.

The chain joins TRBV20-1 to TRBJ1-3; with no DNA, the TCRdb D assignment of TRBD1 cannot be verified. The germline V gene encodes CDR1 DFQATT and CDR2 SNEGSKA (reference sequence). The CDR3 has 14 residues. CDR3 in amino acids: CSAYLGTGGNTIYF.

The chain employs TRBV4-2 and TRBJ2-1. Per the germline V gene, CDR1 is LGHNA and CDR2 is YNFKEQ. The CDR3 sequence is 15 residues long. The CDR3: CASSQELFLLNEQFF.

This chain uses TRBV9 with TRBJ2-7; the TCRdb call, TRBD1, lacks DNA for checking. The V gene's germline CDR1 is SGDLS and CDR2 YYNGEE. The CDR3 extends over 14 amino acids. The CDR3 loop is CASSPWDGPYEQYF.

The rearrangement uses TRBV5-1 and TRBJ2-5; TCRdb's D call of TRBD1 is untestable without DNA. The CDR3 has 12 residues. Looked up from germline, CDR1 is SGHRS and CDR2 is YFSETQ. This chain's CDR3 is CASSWGQGTQYF.

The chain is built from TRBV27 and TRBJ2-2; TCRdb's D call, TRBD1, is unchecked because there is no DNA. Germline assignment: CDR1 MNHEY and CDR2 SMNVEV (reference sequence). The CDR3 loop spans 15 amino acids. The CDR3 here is CASSLRGGNTGELFF.

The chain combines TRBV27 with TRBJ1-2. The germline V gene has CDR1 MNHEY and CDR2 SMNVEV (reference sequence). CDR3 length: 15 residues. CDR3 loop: CASSLAGGGSHGYTF.

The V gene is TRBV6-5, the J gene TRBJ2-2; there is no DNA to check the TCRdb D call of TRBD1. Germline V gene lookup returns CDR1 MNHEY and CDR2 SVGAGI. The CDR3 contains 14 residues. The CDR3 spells CASSYIRGAGELFF.

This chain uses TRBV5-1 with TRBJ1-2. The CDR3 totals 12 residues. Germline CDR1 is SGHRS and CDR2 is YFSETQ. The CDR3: CASSIRDYGYTF.

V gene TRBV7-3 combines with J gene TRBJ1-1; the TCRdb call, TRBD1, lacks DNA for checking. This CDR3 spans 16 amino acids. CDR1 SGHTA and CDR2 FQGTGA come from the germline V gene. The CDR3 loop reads CASSVQGARSNTEAFF. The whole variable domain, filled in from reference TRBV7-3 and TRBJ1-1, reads GAGVSQTPSNKVTEKGKYVELRCDPISGHTALYWYRQSLGQGPEFLIYFQGTGAADDSGLPNDRFFAVRPEGSVSTLKIQRTERGDSAVYLCASSVQGARSNTEAFFGQGTRLTVV.

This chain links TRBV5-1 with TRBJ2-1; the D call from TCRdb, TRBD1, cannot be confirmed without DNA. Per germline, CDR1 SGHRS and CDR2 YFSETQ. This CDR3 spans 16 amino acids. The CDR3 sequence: CASSRQRGATYNEQFF. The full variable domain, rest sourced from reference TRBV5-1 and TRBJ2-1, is KAGVTQTPRYLIKTRGQQVTLSCSPISGHRSVSWYQQTPGQGLQFLFEYFSETQRNKGNFPGRFSGRQFSNSRSEMNVSTLELGDSALYLCASSRQRGATYNEQFFGPGTRLTVL.

This chain's CDR3 is CASSQKGNWAPEAFF. J is TRBJ1-1 and V is TRBV3-1; TCRdb's D call, TRBD1, is unchecked because there is no DNA. This CDR3 contains 15 residues. Germline assignment: CDR1 LGHDT and CDR2 YNNKEL (reference sequence).

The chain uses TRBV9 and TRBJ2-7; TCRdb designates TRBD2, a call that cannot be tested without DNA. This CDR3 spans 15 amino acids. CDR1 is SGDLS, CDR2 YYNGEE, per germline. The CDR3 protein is CASSVEEGETYEQYF.

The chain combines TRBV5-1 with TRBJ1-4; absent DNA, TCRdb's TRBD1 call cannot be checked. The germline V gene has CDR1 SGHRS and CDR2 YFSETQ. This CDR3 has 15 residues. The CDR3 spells CASRITDRTNEKLFF. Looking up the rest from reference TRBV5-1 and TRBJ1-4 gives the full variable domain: KAGVTQTPRYLIKTRGQQVTLSCSPISGHRSVSWYQQTPGQGLQFLFEYFSETQRNKGNFPGRFSGRQFSNSRSEMNVSTLELGDSALYLCASRITDRTNEKLFFGSGTQLSVL.

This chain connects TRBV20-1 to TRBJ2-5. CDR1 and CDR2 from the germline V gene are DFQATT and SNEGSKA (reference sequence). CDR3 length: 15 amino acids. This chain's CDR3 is CSARDRLGSQETQYF.

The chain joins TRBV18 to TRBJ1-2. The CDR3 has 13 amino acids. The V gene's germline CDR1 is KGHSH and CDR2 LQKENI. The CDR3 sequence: CASSGDTSYGYTF.

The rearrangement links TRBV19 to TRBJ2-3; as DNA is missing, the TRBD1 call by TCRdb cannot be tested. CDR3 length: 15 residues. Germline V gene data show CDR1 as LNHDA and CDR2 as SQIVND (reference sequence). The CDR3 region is CASSKYRAATDTQYF. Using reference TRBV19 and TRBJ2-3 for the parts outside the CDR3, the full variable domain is DGGITQSPKYLFRKEGQNVTLSCEQNLNHDAMYWYRQDPGQGLRLIYYSQIVNDFQKGDIAEGYSVSREKKESFPLTVTSAQKNPTAFYLCASSKYRAATDTQYFGPGTRLTVL.

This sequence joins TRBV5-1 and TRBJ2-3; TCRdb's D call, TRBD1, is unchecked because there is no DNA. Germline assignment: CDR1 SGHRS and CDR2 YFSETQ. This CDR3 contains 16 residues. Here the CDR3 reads CASSTRQGASTDTQYF.

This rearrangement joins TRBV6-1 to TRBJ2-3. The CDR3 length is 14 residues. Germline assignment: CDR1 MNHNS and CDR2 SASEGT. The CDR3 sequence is CASSASEASDTQYF.

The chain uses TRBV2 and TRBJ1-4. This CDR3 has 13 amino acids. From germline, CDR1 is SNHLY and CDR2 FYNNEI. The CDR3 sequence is CASSARTDEKLFF.

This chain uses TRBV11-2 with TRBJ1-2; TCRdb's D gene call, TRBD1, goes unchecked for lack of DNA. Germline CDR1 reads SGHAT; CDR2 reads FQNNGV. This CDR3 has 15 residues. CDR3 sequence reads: CASSAAGTDNYGYTF.

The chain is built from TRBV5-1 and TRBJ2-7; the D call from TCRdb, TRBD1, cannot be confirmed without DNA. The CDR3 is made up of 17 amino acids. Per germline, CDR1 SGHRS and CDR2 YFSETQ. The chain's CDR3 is CASSLALAGANPYEQYF.

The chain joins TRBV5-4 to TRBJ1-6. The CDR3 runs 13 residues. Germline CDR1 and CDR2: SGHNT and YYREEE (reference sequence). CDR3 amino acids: CASSFGWQSPLHF.

This chain's CDR3 is CASSASGGYPETQYF. This chain links TRBV9 with TRBJ2-5. The CDR3 extends over 15 amino acids. Germline V gene data show CDR1 as SGDLS and CDR2 as YYNGEE.

CDR3: CASSSPSGLGETQYF. The chain recombines TRBV7-9 with TRBJ2-5; the TCRdb call, TRBD1, lacks DNA for checking. The CDR3 covers 15 residues. Germline V CDR1 and CDR2: SEHNR, FQNEAQ (reference sequence). Filled out from reference TRBV7-9 and TRBJ2-5, the complete variable domain reads DTGVSQNPRHKITKRGQNVTFRCDPISEHNRLYWYRQTLGQGPEFLTYFQNEAQLEKSRLLSDRFSAERPKGSFSTLEIQRTEQGDSAMYLCASSSPSGLGETQYFGPGTRLLVL.

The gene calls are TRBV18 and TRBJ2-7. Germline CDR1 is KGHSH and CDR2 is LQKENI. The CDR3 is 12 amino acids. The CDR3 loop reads CASSPVPYEQYF.

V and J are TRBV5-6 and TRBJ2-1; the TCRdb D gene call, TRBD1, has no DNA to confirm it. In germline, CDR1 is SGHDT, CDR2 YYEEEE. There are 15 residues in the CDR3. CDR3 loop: CASSLPGARVNEQFF.

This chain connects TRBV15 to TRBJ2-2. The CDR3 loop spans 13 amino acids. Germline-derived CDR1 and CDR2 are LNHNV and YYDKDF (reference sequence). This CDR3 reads CATSTSGTGELFF.

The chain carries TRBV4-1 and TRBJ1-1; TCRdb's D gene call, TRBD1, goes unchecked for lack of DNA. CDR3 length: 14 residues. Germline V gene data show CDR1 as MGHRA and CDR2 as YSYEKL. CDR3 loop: CATRLGQLNTEAFF.

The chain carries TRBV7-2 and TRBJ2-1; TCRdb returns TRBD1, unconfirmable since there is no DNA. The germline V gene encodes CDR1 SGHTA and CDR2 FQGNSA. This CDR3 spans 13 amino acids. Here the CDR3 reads CASTRDRNNEQFF.